The 10 T cell receptor beta chains below come from one sample, sequenced in a study of monozygotic twins with cystic fibrosis. Libraries were prepared by immunoSEQ multiplex PCR; TCRdb keeps only in-frame clonotypes and omits some of them. There are some 9,600 clones in the sample; approximately 91% occur only once, and about 5% lies in the top ten. Sequencing was performed on blood. Receptors originate from a boy younger than 10 with cystic fibrosis.

The count of this clone is one. The chain joins TRBV11-3 to TRBJ2-5; 12 bases line up with TRBD2. This CDR3 region has 18 residues. The V gene end was trimmed by 1 base and the J gene end by 3 bases; junction bases not matched to a gene: 9. Germline V lookup: CDR1 SGHNT, CDR2 YENEEA. The CDR3 spells CASSLGVASGGAEETQYF. CDR3 DNA: TGTGCCAGCAGCTTAGGAGTGGCTAGCGGGGGGGCCGAAGAGACCCAGTACTTC. Full variable domain (rest looked up from reference TRBV11-3 and TRBJ2-5): EAGVVQSPRYKIIEKKQPVAFWCNPISGHNTLYWYLQNLGQGPELLIRYENEEAVDDSQLPKDRFSAERLKGVDSTLKIQPAELGDSAVYLCASSLGVASGGAEETQYFGPGTRLLVL.

This clone was counted a single time. The V gene is TRBV7-9, the J gene TRBJ1-1, with 11 bases lining up with TRBD1. Germline V CDR1 and CDR2: SEHNR, FQNEAQ (reference sequence). With V trimmed by 5 bases and J by 4 bases, 6 bases remained unmatched. CDR3 length: 15 amino acids. CDR3 protein: CASSRTGGGGTEAFF. The CDR3 coding sequence is TGTGCCAGCAGCCGGACAGGGGGCGGTGGCACTGAAGCTTTCTTT.

The chain couples TRBV19 to TRBJ1-3; 7 bases map to TRBD1. The trim removed 4 bases at V and 0 bases at J, leaving 6 bases unmatched. The CDR3 loop spans 16 amino acids. CDR1 and CDR2 from the germline V gene are LNHDA and SQIVND (reference sequence). Here the CDR3 DNA reads TGTGCCAGTAGTAGGACAGGCCGGAGCTCTGGAAACACCATATATTTT. Translated, it gives CASSRTGRSSGNTIYF.

This clone was seen only once. This rearrangement joins TRBV6-1 to TRBJ1-3; 7 bases match TRBD1. CDR3 length: 16 amino acids. Germline values: CDR1 MNHNS, CDR2 SASEGT. With V trimmed by 0 bases and J by 5 bases, 7 bases remained unmatched. The DNA of the CDR3 is TGTGCCAGCAGTGAAGCCTCTAGACAGGGTAGAAACACCATATATTTT. This codes for CASSEASRQGRNTIYF.

The V and J genes are TRBV11-3 and TRBJ1-1; no clear D. Germline values: CDR1 SGHNT, CDR2 YENEEA. With 6 bases removed from V and 4 bases from J, the gap between germline ends came to 21 bases. The CDR3 is 16 residues long. Here the CDR3 DNA reads TGTGCCAGCAGAGACCCGGCGATGGATACTAGCACTGAAGCTTTCTTT. Translating it yields CASRDPAMDTSTEAFF.

V gene TRBV14 combines with J gene TRBJ1-1, with 7 positions matching TRBD1. The trim removed 1 base at V and 8 bases at J, leaving 10 bases unmatched. The CDR3 length is 15 residues. Germline loops: CDR1 SGHDN, CDR2 FVKESK. The CDR3 DNA reads as TGTGCCAGCAGCCAAGTGGCCTTCGAGGGGGCGGAAGCTTTCTTT. Translation gives CASSQVAFEGAEAFF.

The chain is built from TRBV6-6 and TRBJ1-2; D gene unclear. Germline lookup yields CDR1 MNHNY and CDR2 SVGAGI (reference sequence). The V end lost 0 bases, the J end lost 8 bases, and 13 bases lay between the germline ends. The CDR3 consists of 14 residues. CDR3 amino acids: CASSYSIRTEGYTF. The CDR3 DNA reads as TGTGCCAGCAGTTACTCAATCAGGACTGAAGGCTACACCTTC.

The CDR3 reads CASRETGSSYEQYV. The CDR3 DNA sequence: TGTGCCAGCAGGGAAACGGGGTCCTCCTACGAGCAGTACGTC. This chain links TRBV2 with TRBJ2-7; D perhaps matches TRBD2 (5 bases). Germline V gene lookup returns CDR1 SNHLY and CDR2 FYNNEI. The CDR3 consists of 14 residues. Trimming took 6 bases from V and 0 from J, leaving 12 bases between them.

V usage is TRBV29-1 and J usage is TRBJ2-1; D is possibly TRBD1 or TRBD2 (5 bases each). The V and J ends lost 4 bases and 0 bases respectively, with 7 bases between them. This CDR3 is built from 13 residues. CDR1 is SQVTM and CDR2 is ANQGSEA in the germline V gene. The CDR3 coding sequence is TGCAGCGTTGGGGGGAGCTCCTACAATGAGCAGTTCTTC. Translating gives CSVGGSSYNEQFF.

This chain connects TRBV15 to TRBJ1-4; tentatively, D is TRBD1 (5 bases). V was trimmed by 7 bases and J by 10 bases, leaving 19 bases between them. Germline lookup yields CDR1 LNHNV and CDR2 YYDKDF (reference sequence). The CDR3 extends over 14 amino acids. The CDR3 DNA is TGTGCCACCAAGAAGGGACTCCTCGACGGAAAACTGTTTTTT. Its protein product is CATKKGLLDGKLFF.